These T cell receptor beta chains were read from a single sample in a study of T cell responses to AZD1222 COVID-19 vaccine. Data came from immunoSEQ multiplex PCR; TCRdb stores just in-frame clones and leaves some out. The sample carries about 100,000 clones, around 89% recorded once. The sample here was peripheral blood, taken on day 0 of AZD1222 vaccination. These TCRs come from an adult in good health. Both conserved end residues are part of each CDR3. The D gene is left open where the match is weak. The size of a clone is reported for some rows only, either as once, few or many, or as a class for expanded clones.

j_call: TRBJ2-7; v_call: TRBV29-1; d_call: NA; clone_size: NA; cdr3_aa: CSVESNSYEQYF; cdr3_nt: TGCAGCGTTGAATCAAACTCCTACGAGCAGTACTTC
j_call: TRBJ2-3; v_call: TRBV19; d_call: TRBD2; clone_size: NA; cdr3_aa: CASSTPGLKAADTQYF; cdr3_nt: TGTGCCAGTAGTACCCCGGGACTAAAGGCTGCGGATACGCAGTATTTT
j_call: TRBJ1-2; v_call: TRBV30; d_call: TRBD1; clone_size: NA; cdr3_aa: CAWSAGTGENYGYTF; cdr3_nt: TGTGCCTGGAGTGCCGGGACAGGGGAAAACTATGGCTACACCTTC
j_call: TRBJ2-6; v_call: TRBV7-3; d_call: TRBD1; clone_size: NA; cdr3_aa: CASSLQGAFSGANVLTF; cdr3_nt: TGTGCCAGCAGCTTACAGGGGGCTTTCTCCGGGGCCAACGTCCTGACTTTC
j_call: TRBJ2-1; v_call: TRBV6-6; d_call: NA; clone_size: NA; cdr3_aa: CASSYGNQGDEQFF; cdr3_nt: TGTGCCAGCAGTTACGGGAACCAAGGGGATGAGCAGTTCTTC
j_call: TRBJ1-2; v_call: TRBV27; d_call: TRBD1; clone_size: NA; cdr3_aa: CASSLTYLQGHAYGYTF; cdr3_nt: TGTGCCAGCAGCCTTACCTACCTACAGGGGCACGCATATGGCTACACCTTC
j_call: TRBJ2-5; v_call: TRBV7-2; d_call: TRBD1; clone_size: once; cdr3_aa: CASRPTGLQETQYF; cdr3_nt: TGTGCCAGCAGACCGACAGGGCTGCAAGAGACCCAGTACTTC
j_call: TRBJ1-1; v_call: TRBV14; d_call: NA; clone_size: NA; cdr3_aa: CASSQEGEVMNTEAFF; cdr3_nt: TGTGCCAGCAGCCAAGAAGGGGAGGTGATGAACACTGAAGCTTTCTTT
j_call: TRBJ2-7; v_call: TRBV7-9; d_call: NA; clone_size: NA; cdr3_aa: CASSPRMLAEGGGTYEQYF; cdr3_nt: TGTGCCAGCAGCCCCCGTATGTTAGCGGAGGGAGGGGGGACCTACGAGCAGTACTTC
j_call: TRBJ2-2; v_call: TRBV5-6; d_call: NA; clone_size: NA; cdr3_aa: CASSLPGVTGELFF; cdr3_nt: TGTGCCAGCAGCTTGCCAGGGGTCACCGGGGAGCTGTTTTTT
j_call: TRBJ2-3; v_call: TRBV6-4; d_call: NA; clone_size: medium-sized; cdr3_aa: CASSDGTETDTQYF; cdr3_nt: TGTGCCAGCAGTGATGGGACCGAGACAGATACGCAGTATTTT
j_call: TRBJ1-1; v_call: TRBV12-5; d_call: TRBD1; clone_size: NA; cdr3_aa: CASGLSPGQGTEAFF; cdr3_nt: TGTGCTAGTGGTTTGTCCCCGGGACAGGGGACTGAAGCTTTCTTT
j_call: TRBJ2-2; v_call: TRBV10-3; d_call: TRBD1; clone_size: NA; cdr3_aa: CAISGQGISGELFF; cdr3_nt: TGTGCCATCAGTGGACAGGGAATTTCCGGGGAGCTGTTTTTT